This entry features one TCR beta chain sequence. The data are from a study of blood T cell repertoires in COVID-19. For the study at large: Some COVID-19 samples were acute and others convalescent; all came from the United States, Italy and Spain. The analysed material was cDNA or gDNA that came from T cells, B-cell-depleted T cells, or PBMCs.

How the authors handled the data: Counts of nucleated cells, estimated from reference gene primer amplification, were obtained. Only in-frame clones appear in the TCRdb table, and some are missing; sequencing was by immunoSEQ multiplex PCR. That table gives V, J and clone size, and the DNA gave D and trimming. The sample carries under 250,000 clones, around 84% recorded once. CDR3 size: 13 residues. Germline V lookup: CDR1 MNHEY, CDR2 SMNVEV (reference sequence). The V gene lost 5 bases and the J gene lost 2 bases, with 10 bases spanning the gap. The chain is built from TRBV27 and TRBJ2-7; D perhaps matches TRBD1 (5 bases). Source material: peripheral blood. The TCR originated in a woman aged 18-35 years with acute or convalescent COVID-19. The CDR3 sequence: CASSRGWAYEQYF. The CDR3, as DNA: TGTGCCAGCAGTAGGGGCTGGGCCTACGAGCAGTACTTC.